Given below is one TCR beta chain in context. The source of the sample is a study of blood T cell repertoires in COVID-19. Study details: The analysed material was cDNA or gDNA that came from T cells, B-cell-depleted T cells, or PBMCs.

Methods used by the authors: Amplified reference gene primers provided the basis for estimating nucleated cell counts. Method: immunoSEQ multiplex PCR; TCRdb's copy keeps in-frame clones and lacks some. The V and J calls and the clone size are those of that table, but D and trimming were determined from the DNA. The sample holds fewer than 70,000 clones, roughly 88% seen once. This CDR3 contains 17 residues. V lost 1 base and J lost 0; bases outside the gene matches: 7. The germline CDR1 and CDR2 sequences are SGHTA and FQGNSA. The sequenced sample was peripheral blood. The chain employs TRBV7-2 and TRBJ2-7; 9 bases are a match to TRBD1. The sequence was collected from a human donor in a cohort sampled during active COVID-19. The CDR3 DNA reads TGTGCCAGCAGCTTAGTCGGTGGGACAGGGAGCTCCTACGAGCAGTACTTC. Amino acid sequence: CASSLVGGTGSSYEQYF.